This T cell receptor (beta chain) emerged from a study of blood T cells in healthy people across ages. Study findings and constraints: Those diversity estimates obtained from one million T cells were thought to be underestimates. Aged donors had fewer naive CD4+ cells and lower diversity than long-lived donors.

Regarding this clonotype: Its antigen is unknown.

It was with a sample-barcoded 5' primer and a J-beta primer mix that a second PCR of about 6 to 11 cycles was run. TCRdb processed the 5' RACE reads anew with MiXCR; each CDR3 protein has one entry. In the table there are more than 550,000 distinct CDR3 sequences, around a fifth of which are singletons. V gave up 5 bases and J gave up 0 bases, with 15 bases separating them. There are 16 residues in the CDR3. Germline CDR1 and CDR2: SEHNR and FQNEAQ (reference sequence). Aged roughly 6 to 95, donors were systemically healthy Caucasians from Russia. Each of the donors had roughly 9.7 milliliters of peripheral blood drawn into EDTA-treated Vacutainer tubes.

Sequencing was performed on blood. The rearrangement uses TRBV7-9 and TRBJ2-3; D perhaps matches TRBD1 (5 bases). The TCR sequence derives from a man between 65 and 85 years old in good health. The CDR3, as DNA: TGTGCCAGCAGCCGCCAGGGTGAACTTAGCACAGATACGCAGTATTTT. Its translation: CASSRQGELSTDTQYF.